These 14 T cell receptor beta chains came from one sample sequenced in a study of blood T cell repertoires in COVID-19. Data came from immunoSEQ multiplex PCR; TCRdb stores just in-frame clones and leaves some out. The profile covers under 250,000 clones, with around 90% appearing a single time and less than 7.5% taken by the ten largest. The source material was peripheral blood. These TCRs come from a man aged 60 to 69 who had recovered from COVID-19.

The chain links TRBV5-1 to TRBJ2-7; 8 bases line up with TRBD1. Germline trimming cut 2 bases from V and 2 bases from J; bases unmatched to any gene: 3. Germline assignment: CDR1 SGHRS and CDR2 YFSETQ. The length of the CDR3 is 14 residues. Written as DNA, the CDR3 is TGCGCCAGCAGCTTTCAGGGGGCTACCTACGAGCAGTACTTC. Amino acids: CASSFQGATYEQYF.

The V call is TRBV19, the J call TRBJ2-5; a possible D gene is TRBD2 (6 bases). V lost 1 base to trimming and J lost 4 bases, with 19 bases between them. The CDR3 spans 17 residues. Germline-derived CDR1 and CDR2 are LNHDA and SQIVND (reference sequence). The CDR3 DNA reads as TGTGCCAGTAGTATAGCCTTGTGGGCAACCGGGAGAGAGACCCAGTACTTC. Translation gives CASSIALWATGRETQYF. Combining the CDR3 with reference TRBV19 and TRBJ2-5 gives the whole variable domain DGGITQSPKYLFRKEGQNVTLSCEQNLNHDAMYWYRQDPGQGLRLIYYSQIVNDFQKGDIAEGYSVSREKKESFPLTVTSAQKNPTAFYLCASSIALWATGRETQYFGPGTRLLVL.

V and J are TRBV5-4 and TRBJ2-7, with 11 bases aligning to TRBD2. Germline trimming cut 0 bases from V and 12 bases from J; bases unmatched to any gene: 11. The CDR3 loop spans 15 amino acids. Germline values: CDR1 SGHNT, CDR2 YYREEE (reference sequence). In DNA, the CDR3 is TGTGCCAGCAGCTTGGCCCTGGGACTAGCGGAGATATGGTACTTC. Translating gives CASSLALGLAEIWYF.

A single count supports this clone. This chain uses TRBV5-1 with TRBJ1-2; no clear D. Germline CDR1 reads SGHRS; CDR2 reads YFSETQ. V was shortened by 1 base and J by 0 bases, with 13 bases between the two germline ends. This CDR3 region has 16 residues. The CDR3 coding sequence is TGCGCCAGCAGCTTGAACTCGCCAGGCCCTAACTATGGCTACACCTTC. This translates into CASSLNSPGPNYGYTF. Looking up the rest from reference TRBV5-1 and TRBJ1-2 gives the full variable domain: KAGVTQTPRYLIKTRGQQVTLSCSPISGHRSVSWYQQTPGQGLQFLFEYFSETQRNKGNFPGRFSGRQFSNSRSEMNVSTLELGDSALYLCASSLNSPGPNYGYTFGSGTRLTVV.

In DNA, the CDR3 is TGTGCCAGCACCTTAGCCCACGCGGAGCAGTACTTC. Translating it yields CASTLAHAEQYF. This chain connects TRBV2 to TRBJ2-7; D gene uncertain. The length of the CDR3 is 12 residues. CDR1 SNHLY and CDR2 FYNNEI come from the germline V gene. V was cut by 7 bases and J by 7 bases, with 14 bases left in between.

The rearrangement links TRBV7-2 to TRBJ2-7; TRBD2 aligns across 8 bases. V lost 0 bases to trimming and J lost 4 bases; unmatched junction nucleotides: 8. The CDR3 has 16 amino acids. Germline-derived CDR1 and CDR2 are SGHTA and FQGNSA. Written as DNA, the CDR3 is TGTGCCAGCAGCTTAGCGCGGATTAGCGGGAAATACGAGCAGTACTTC. Translation gives CASSLARISGKYEQYF.

CDR3 loop: CASSPGGPQEAFF. In nucleotides, the CDR3 is TGTGCCAGCAGCCCCGGAGGGCCTCAGGAAGCTTTCTTT. The J gene is TRBJ1-1, the V gene TRBV7-9; D call uncertain. Trimming removed 5 bases at V and 8 bases at J, with 15 bases between. Germline-derived CDR1 and CDR2 are SEHNR and FQNEAQ (reference sequence). This CDR3 region has 13 residues.

The J gene is TRBJ2-7, the V gene TRBV7-2; TRBD2 aligns across 10 bases. Germline CDR1 reads SGHTA; CDR2 reads FQGNSA. After removal of 4 bases from V and 0 bases from J, the junction contained 12 bases not matched to a gene. The CDR3 has 18 amino acids. The CDR3 region has the DNA TGTGCCAGCAGCTCAAGAGGGGCTAGCGGGAGCTACTCCTACGAGCAGTACTTC. It encodes CASSSRGASGSYSYEQYF.

The V gene is TRBV3-1 (or the pseudogene TRBV3-2), the J gene TRBJ1-2, with D perhaps matching TRBD1 (5 bases). Trimming took 0 bases from V and 4 from J, leaving 9 bases between them. Germline CDR1 is LGHDT and CDR2 is YNNKEL (reference sequence). The CDR3 consists of 14 residues. The chain's CDR3 is CASSQEGVSYGYTF. The CDR3 coding sequence is TGTGCCAGCAGCCAAGAAGGGGTCAGCTATGGCTACACCTTC.

This clone was recorded only once. The V and J genes are TRBV28 and TRBJ2-1; 9 bases match TRBD2. This CDR3 has 17 amino acids. Germline V gene lookup returns CDR1 MDHEN and CDR2 SYDVKM. V lost 7 bases, J lost 5 bases, and 15 bases stayed unmatched. The DNA for the CDR3 is TGTGCCAGCACCCCCGCTCGAACTAGCGGGTCGAACAATGAGCAGTTCTTC. It specifies CASTPARTSGSNNEQFF. Together with reference TRBV28 and TRBJ2-1, the CDR3 gives the full variable domain: DVKVTQSSRYLVKRTGEKVFLECVQDMDHENMFWYRQDPGLGLRLIYFSYDVKMKEKGDIPEGYSVSREKKERFSLILESASTNQTSMYLCASTPARTSGSNNEQFFGPGTRLTVL.

The chain employs TRBV2 and TRBJ1-5; 7 bases agree with TRBD1. This CDR3 comprises 15 residues. The trim removed 6 bases at V and 1 base at J, leaving 6 bases unmatched. Germline V CDR1 and CDR2: SNHLY, FYNNEI. DNA of the CDR3: TGTGCCAGCAGGGCTCTGACAGGGAGCAATCAGCCCCAGCATTTT. Its protein product is CASRALTGSNQPQHF. The full variable domain, with the rest looked up from reference TRBV2 and TRBJ1-5, is EPEVTQTPSHQVTQMGQEVILRCVPISNHLYFYWYRQILGQKVEFLVSFYNNEISEKSEIFDDQFSVERPDGSNFTLKIRSTKLEDSAMYFCASRALTGSNQPQHFGDGTRLSIL.

This chain links TRBV5-4 with TRBJ2-7; 11 bases fit TRBD1. The CDR3 is made up of 14 amino acids. Germline assignment: CDR1 SGHNT and CDR2 YYREEE (reference sequence). The junction had 4 bases not matched to a gene; V was cut back by 3 bases and J by 5 bases. CDR3 protein: CASSSPGQGDEQYF. Here the CDR3 DNA reads TGTGCCAGCAGCTCGCCGGGACAGGGGGACGAGCAGTACTTC.

This rearrangement joins TRBV15 to TRBJ2-5; D not resolved. V lost 1 base and J lost 4, with 4 bases in between. The CDR3 totals 12 residues. The V gene's germline CDR1 is LNHNV and CDR2 YYDKDF (reference sequence). For the CDR3, the DNA is TGTGCCACCAGCAGAGCCGGAGAGACCCAGTACTTC. Translation gives CATSRAGETQYF.

This chain uses TRBV7-8 with TRBJ1-4; D not resolved. The CDR3 has 14 amino acids. Germline V gene lookup returns CDR1 SGHVS and CDR2 FQNEAQ. The ends were cut back, 2 bases at V and 3 bases at J, with 7 bases in the middle. CDR3 loop: CASSLRVSNEKLFF. The DNA for the CDR3 is TGTGCCAGCAGCTTACGTGTGTCTAATGAAAAACTGTTTTTT.